The 27 T cell receptor beta chains in this list originate from one sample, sequenced in a study of blood T cell repertoires in COVID-19 (dated by TCRdb to 2020 to 2022). Library preparation was by the immunoSEQ multiplex PCR assay. As stored in TCRdb, this immuneACCESS dataset retains in-frame rearrangements with V and J assigned. A fraction of the clones does not appear; measured against another copy, unresolved V genes explain less than half of the discrepancy, and the remainder lacks a known reason. Within this sample are roughly 250,000 clones, with 86% of them counted one time only. The ten largest clones add up to over 7.5% of the sample. Sequences were obtained from peripheral blood. The receptors stem from a man in his forties who had recovered from COVID-19.

The genes are TRBV5-5 and TRBJ1-5; D might be TRBD1 (6 bases). This CDR3 contains 15 residues. The germline V gene has CDR1 SGHKS and CDR2 YYEKEE (reference sequence). Trimming took off 0 bases at V and 4 bases at J, with 11 bases between the two ends. The CDR3 nucleotides read TGTGCCAGCAGCTTGGGGAACAGGGAGAATCAGCCCCAGCATTTT. Translation gives CASSLGNRENQPQHF.

The CDR3 DNA reads as TGTGCCAGCAAGGGCGGGGCCTATGGCTACACCTTC. Translated, it gives CASKGGAYGYTF. The V and J genes are TRBV12-3 or TRBV12-4 and TRBJ1-2, with a weak D call TRBD1 (5 bases). CDR3 length: 12 amino acids. The V gene lost 7 bases and the J gene lost 4 bases, with 10 bases spanning the gap.

V and J are TRBV7-2 and TRBJ1-6; D call uncertain. CDR1 and CDR2 (germline): SGHTA, FQGNSA. The ends were cut back, 1 base at V and 14 bases at J, with 15 bases in the middle. This CDR3 spans 14 amino acids. The CDR3 is CASSLGRQSWALHF. CDR3 sequence (DNA): TGTGCCAGCAGCTTAGGGAGGCAGTCATGGGCCCTCCACTTT.

The chain is built from TRBV18 and TRBJ2-3; 7 bases align to TRBD1. CDR3 length: 15 amino acids. V shed 3 bases, J shed 2 bases, and the junction held 5 bases outside the gene matches. Germline loops: CDR1 KGHSH, CDR2 LQKENI. DNA of the CDR3: TGTGCCAGCTCACCGCGCGACAGGGCCACAGATACGCAGTATTTT. The encoded protein is CASSPRDRATDTQYF. Looking up the rest from reference TRBV18 and TRBJ2-3 gives the full variable domain: NAGVMQNPRHLVRRRGQEARLRCSPMKGHSHVYWYRQLPEEGLKFMVYLQKENIIDESGMPKERFSAEFPKEGPSILRIQQVVRGDSAAYFCASSPRDRATDTQYFGPGTRLTVL.

The CDR3 sequence is CASSVWDRGTSPLHF. The CDR3 nucleotides read TGTGCCAGCAGCGTATGGGACAGGGGGACGTCACCCCTCCACTTT. V gene TRBV9 combines with J gene TRBJ1-6, with 11 positions matching TRBD1. The CDR3 has 15 residues. With V trimmed by 1 base and J by 10 bases, 4 bases remained unmatched. CDR1 is SGDLS, CDR2 YYNGEE, per germline.

V gene TRBV6-2 or TRBV6-3 combines with J gene TRBJ2-5; the match to TRBD2 covers 9 bases. The CDR3 covers 16 residues. Germline V lookup: CDR1 MNHEY, CDR2 SVGEGT. The junction had 10 bases not matched to a gene; V was cut back by 2 bases and J by 6 bases. CDR3 region: CASSYEPGLAVQTQYF. The CDR3 DNA follows: TGTGCCAGCAGTTACGAGCCGGGACTAGCCGTCCAGACCCAGTACTTC.

The J gene is TRBJ1-1, the V gene TRBV6-6, with unresolved D. Trimming removed 2 bases at V and 0 bases at J, with 13 bases between. Germline lookup yields CDR1 MNHNY and CDR2 SVGAGI (reference sequence). The CDR3 is made up of 16 amino acids. DNA for the CDR3: TGTGCCAGCAGTTACCCCGGGAATCTAATGAACACTGAAGCTTTCTTT. As protein: CASSYPGNLMNTEAFF.

This clone came up once. The gene calls are TRBV5-4 and TRBJ1-2; tentative D call: TRBD1 (6 bases). Trimming removed 0 bases at V and 5 bases at J, with 14 bases between. The CDR3 sequence is 15 residues long. Looked up from germline, CDR1 is SGHNT and CDR2 is YYREEE (reference sequence). The CDR3 is CASSLGDRRIYGYTF. DNA of the CDR3: TGTGCCAGCAGCTTGGGTGACAGGAGGATTTATGGCTACACCTTC.

V is TRBV3-1 (or the pseudogene TRBV3-2) and J is TRBJ1-2; D not certain. The V gene's germline CDR1 is LGHDT and CDR2 YNNKEL (reference sequence). This CDR3 spans 13 amino acids. Trimming pared 3 bases from V and 4 bases from J, leaving 9 bases between. CDR3 loop: CASSQPGVYGYTF. The CDR3 DNA reads as TGTGCCAGCAGCCAGCCGGGAGTCTATGGCTACACCTTC.

The chain joins TRBV5-5 to TRBJ2-3, with 7 bases matching TRBD2. This CDR3 is 14 amino acids long. Germline-derived CDR1 and CDR2 are SGHKS and YYEKEE (reference sequence). The J segment lost 4 bases and the V segment lost 6 bases, leaving 8 bases of the junction unmatched. The chain's CDR3 is CASNVVAGADTQYF. The CDR3 nucleotides read TGTGCCAGCAATGTAGTAGCGGGTGCAGATACGCAGTATTTT.

The chain has TRBV30 and TRBJ1-3, with D unresolved. CDR3 length equals 11 residues. CDR1 is GTSNPN and CDR2 is SVGIG in the germline V gene (reference sequence). Trimming left V 5 bases short and J 8 bases short, with 10 bases between. CDR3 bases: TGTGCCTGGGCCCCCCTAGACACCATATATTTT. This encodes CAWAPLDTIYF.

This chain connects TRBV27 to TRBJ1-1, with TRBD1 matching 11 bases. CDR3 length: 13 amino acids. CDR1 is MNHEY, CDR2 SMNVEV, per germline (reference sequence). V dropped 9 bases and J dropped 5; count of bases not matched to a gene: 5. The CDR3 region has the DNA TGTGCCAGTATCGGGACAGGGGGTACTGAAGCTTTCTTT. Its protein is CASIGTGGTEAFF.

This clone appeared once. This chain uses TRBV5-1 with TRBJ2-3; 9 nucleotides line up with TRBD2. The length of the CDR3 is 15 residues. Germline V gives CDR1 SGHRS, CDR2 YFSETQ. Trimming removed 4 bases from V and 6 bases from J; junction bases left unmatched: 9. In DNA, the CDR3 is TGCGCCAGCAGCCACGGGACTAGCAATTCGGATACGCAGTATTTT. Translating it yields CASSHGTSNSDTQYF.

The chain uses TRBV7-9 and TRBJ2-7; TRBD1 matches 7 bases. CDR1 is SEHNR and CDR2 is FQNEAQ in the germline V gene (reference sequence). This CDR3 has 13 amino acids. V shed 8 bases, J shed 5 bases, and the junction held 9 bases outside the gene matches. CDR3 bases: TGTGCCAGCGGGACCGGGACAGATAACGAGCAGTACTTC. Amino acids: CASGTGTDNEQYF.

The chain is built from TRBV5-1 and TRBJ1-1; possibly TRBD1 for D (6 bases). Trimming cost V 2 bases and J 13 bases, with 15 bases left between them. CDR1 is SGHRS and CDR2 is YFSETQ in the germline V gene. The CDR3 covers 12 residues. CDR3 nucleotide sequence: TGCGCCAGCAGCTTAGGGGGGGACGGAGGTTTCTTT. Protein sequence: CASSLGGDGGFF.

For the CDR3, the DNA is TGTGCCACCAGTGACGGGACTAGCGGGAGACTCGGGACAGATACGCAGTATTTT. It is translated as CATSDGTSGRLGTDTQYF. The rearrangement links TRBV24-1 to TRBJ2-3; 14 bases agree with TRBD2. Germline V gene data show CDR1 as KGHDR and CDR2 as SFDVKD. Trimming cost V 4 bases and J 3 bases; bases outside gene matches: 8. The CDR3 is 18 residues long.

This sequence joins TRBV11-2 and TRBJ2-7, with 9 bases that match TRBD1. Germline assignment: CDR1 SGHAT and CDR2 FQNNGV. J was trimmed by 5 bases and V by 5 bases; bases with no gene match: 10. The CDR3 length is 15 residues. CDR3 region: CASSPTGQGLDEQYF. The DNA of the CDR3 is TGTGCCAGCAGCCCAACCGGACAGGGGTTGGACGAGCAGTACTTC.

CDR3 amino acids: CASSPYGRTSSGANVLTF. DNA of the CDR3: TGTGCCAGTAGTCCTTATGGGAGAACAAGCTCTGGGGCCAACGTCCTGACTTTC. The chain uses TRBV19 and TRBJ2-6, with D possibly being TRBD2 (5 bases). CDR1 is LNHDA, CDR2 SQIVND, per germline (reference sequence). The V and J ends lost 5 bases and 0 bases respectively, with 17 bases between them. The CDR3 covers 18 residues. Together with reference TRBV19 and TRBJ2-6, the CDR3 gives the full variable domain: DGGITQSPKYLFRKEGQNVTLSCEQNLNHDAMYWYRQDPGQGLRLIYYSQIVNDFQKGDIAEGYSVSREKKESFPLTVTSAQKNPTAFYLCASSPYGRTSSGANVLTFGAGSRLTVL.

The V call is TRBV7-9, the J call TRBJ2-1; 7 bases agree with TRBD2. The junction had 7 bases not matched to a gene; V was cut back by 8 bases and J by 9 bases. This CDR3 region has 12 residues. Germline CDR1 is SEHNR and CDR2 is FQNEAQ (reference sequence). DNA of the CDR3: TGTGCCAGCGGATCCCCGGGGGGTGAGCAGTTCTTC. Translation gives CASGSPGGEQFF.

V and J are TRBV7-9 and TRBJ1-1; D may be TRBD1 (5 bases). The CDR3 is made up of 14 amino acids. The V and J ends lost 6 bases and 1 base respectively, with 12 bases between them. Germline assignment: CDR1 SEHNR and CDR2 FQNEAQ (reference sequence). CDR3 coding DNA: TGTGCCAGCAGAAGACAGCCTCCGAACACTGAAGCTTTCTTT. Its protein is CASRRQPPNTEAFF. Looking up the rest from reference TRBV7-9 and TRBJ1-1 gives the full variable domain: DTGVSQNPRHKITKRGQNVTFRCDPISEHNRLYWYRQTLGQGPEFLTYFQNEAQLEKSRLLSDRFSAERPKGSFSTLEIQRTEQGDSAMYLCASRRQPPNTEAFFGQGTRLTVV.

The chain links TRBV13 to TRBJ2-5, with D hard to call. V lost 5 bases to trimming and J lost 3 bases, with 10 bases between them. Germline CDR1 PRHDT, CDR2 FYEKMQ (reference sequence). The CDR3 loop spans 13 amino acids. As DNA, the CDR3 is TGTGCCAGCAGCGTCCGACTTAAAGAGACCCAGTACTTC. Its translation is CASSVRLKETQYF.

This clone is hyperexpanded within its sample. V usage is TRBV7-2 and J usage is TRBJ2-5; D not resolved. The CDR3 runs 15 residues. Germline CDR1 is SGHTA and CDR2 is FQGNSA. The V gene lost 0 bases and the J gene lost 4 bases, with 12 bases spanning the gap. The CDR3 DNA follows: TGTGCCAGCAGCTTAGCGGGTACAGATGTAGAGACCCAGTACTTC. This sequence encodes CASSLAGTDVETQYF.

This clone has only one observation. J is TRBJ1-4 and V is TRBV12-3 or TRBV12-4; TRBD1 is a possible D gene (6 bases). CDR3 size: 13 residues. V shed 4 bases and J shed 11 bases, with 14 bases lying between them. Here the CDR3 DNA reads TGTGCCAGCAGTTGGTCAGGGGCAGGGAAACTGTTTTTT. Protein: CASSWSGAGKLFF.

This clone was seen more than once but under ten times. The rearrangement joins TRBV6-6 to TRBJ1-1, with D unresolved. The V end was cut by 5 bases, the J end by 0 bases, with 13 bases between. Germline V gene sequence: CDR1 MNHNY, CDR2 SVGAGI (reference sequence). The CDR3 length is 15 residues. The chain's CDR3 is CASSPRKQLNTEAFF. In nucleotides, the CDR3 is TGTGCCAGCAGTCCAAGAAAACAGCTGAACACTGAAGCTTTCTTT.

The rearrangement joins TRBV5-4 to TRBJ2-3; D ambiguous. Germline CDR1 reads SGHNT; CDR2 reads YYREEE (reference sequence). V was trimmed by 1 base and J by 3 bases, leaving 6 bases between them. This CDR3 spans 13 amino acids. The CDR3 here is CASSLHSTDTQYF. The CDR3 DNA follows: TGTGCCAGCAGCTTGCACAGTACAGATACGCAGTATTTT.

The chain employs TRBV2 and TRBJ2-3, with TRBD2 identical over 9 bases. The germline V gene encodes CDR1 SNHLY and CDR2 FYNNEI. The V segment lost 4 bases and the J segment 1 base; nucleotides outside the gene matches: 0. This CDR3 is 14 amino acids long. The CDR3 nucleotides read TGTGCCAGCAGTGGACTAGCGGGCACAGATACGCAGTATTTT. Translated: CASSGLAGTDTQYF.

With regard to this clone: Other DNA sequences of this sample code for an identical CDR3. The chain combines TRBV5-1 with TRBJ2-5, with 8 positions matching TRBD2. Germline CDR1 is SGHRS and CDR2 is YFSETQ. J gave up 2 bases and V 4 bases, and 7 bases lay outside the gene matches. The CDR3 contains 15 residues. CDR3 DNA: TGCGCCAGCAGCCTGACGGGGGGGAAACAAGAGACCCAGTACTTC. Translation gives CASSLTGGKQETQYF.